Listed below are T cell receptor beta chains from one sample, sequenced in a study of CD8 T cells in ankylosing spondylitis. MiXCR, run by TCRdb on the 5' RACE reads, gives a single entry per CDR3 protein. The top ten clones hold 12% of a sample with about 140,000 distinct CDR3 sequences, approximately 7.3% of them seen once. The sequencing input was blood, either unsorted or a sorted T cell fraction (not recorded which). These receptors were obtained from a female donor with ankylosing spondylitis or in good health (not recorded which). Each CDR3 is given with its conserved first and last residue. A row's size may be missing; if present it is once, few, many or a size class.

v_call	j_call	clone_size	cdr3_aa
TRBV20-1	TRBJ1-1	many	CSARGPYSGTGVVRDTEAFF
TRBV5-1	TRBJ2-2	-	CASSGAYPWPNTGELFF
TRBV7-3	TRBJ2-3	many	CASSSGGRTDTQYF
TRBV7-6	TRBJ1-2	-	CASSLNGANYGYTF
TRBV29-1	TRBJ1-1	many	CSVRGTANTEAFF
TRBV2	TRBJ2-4	many	CASSEERLAKNIQYF
TRBV30	TRBJ1-1	many	CAWSAGVTTEAFF
TRBV3-1	TRBJ2-7	-	CASSRFTGNDAYEQYF
TRBV28	TRBJ2-5	many	CASSLGGRARETQYF
TRBV18	TRBJ2-3	once	CASGRGALNGDTQYF
TRBV19	TRBJ2-1	few	CASRMGQASYNEQFF
TRBV28	TRBJ2-7	few	CASSPLQGEQYF
TRBV20-1	TRBJ2-1	many	CSARWPTRYNEQFF
TRBV7-2	TRBJ2-1	few	CASSQGLAGVNEQFF
TRBV12-3/TRBV12-4	TRBJ1-5	many	CASSLTGINQPQHF
TRBV4-1	TRBJ2-3	many	CASSQEPWTDYFGDTQYF
TRBV5-1	TRBJ1-1	many	CASSLDPVNTEAFF
TRBV28	TRBJ2-7	many	CASSLLPGAINEQYF
TRBV7-2	TRBJ1-5	many	CASSLGFRGDRNQPQHF
TRBV3-1	TRBJ2-1	many	CASSQQAGGRNEQFF
TRBV7-2	TRBJ2-5	few	CASSPPGLAGGQETQYF
TRBV7-7	TRBJ2-7	many	CASSPGPPYSYEQYF
TRBV5-1	TRBJ2-3	many	CASSLTLGADTQYF
TRBV6-1	TRBJ1-1	many	CASSPFLNSNTEAFF
TRBV7-6	TRBJ2-1	-	CASRAGTYNEQFF
TRBV5-1	TRBJ1-1	many	CASSLAGQLTEAFF
TRBV7-6	TRBJ1-1	many	CASSFYSGENTEAFF
TRBV4-2	TRBJ1-2	many	CASSQDQRGDYGYTF
TRBV20-1	TRBJ1-6	many	CSANGQPSYNSPLHF
TRBV7-2	TRBJ1-1	many	CASSRTLQNTEAFF
TRBV30	TRBJ2-1	many	CAWRNSGAYSYNEQFF
TRBV20-1	TRBJ1-6	many	CSAIGGALSNSPLHF
TRBV20-1	TRBJ1-2	few	CSAGRTGDYGYTF
TRBV7-2	TRBJ2-7	many	CASSTLVRYEQYF
TRBV4-2	TRBJ1-1	many	CASSQLIQGDTEAFF
TRBV12-3/TRBV12-4	TRBJ2-1	many	CASSLGRQGVYNEQFF
TRBV20-1	TRBJ1-4	many	CSASPTMPGEKLFF
TRBV6-1	TRBJ2-1	many	CASSEGVREQFF
TRBV3-1	TRBJ1-2	many	CASSRGQIAYGYTF